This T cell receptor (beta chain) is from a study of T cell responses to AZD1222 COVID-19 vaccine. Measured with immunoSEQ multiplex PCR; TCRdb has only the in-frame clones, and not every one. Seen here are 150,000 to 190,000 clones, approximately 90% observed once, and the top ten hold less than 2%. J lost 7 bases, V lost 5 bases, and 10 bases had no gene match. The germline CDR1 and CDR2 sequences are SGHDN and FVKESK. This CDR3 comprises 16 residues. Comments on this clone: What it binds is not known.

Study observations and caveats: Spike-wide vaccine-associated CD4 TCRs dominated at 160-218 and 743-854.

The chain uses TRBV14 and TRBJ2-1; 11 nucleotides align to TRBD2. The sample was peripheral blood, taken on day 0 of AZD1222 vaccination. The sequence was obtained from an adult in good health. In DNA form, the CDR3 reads TGTGCCAGCAGCACCAGACTAGCGGGACGTTGGAATGAGCAGTTCTTC. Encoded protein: CASSTRLAGRWNEQFF.